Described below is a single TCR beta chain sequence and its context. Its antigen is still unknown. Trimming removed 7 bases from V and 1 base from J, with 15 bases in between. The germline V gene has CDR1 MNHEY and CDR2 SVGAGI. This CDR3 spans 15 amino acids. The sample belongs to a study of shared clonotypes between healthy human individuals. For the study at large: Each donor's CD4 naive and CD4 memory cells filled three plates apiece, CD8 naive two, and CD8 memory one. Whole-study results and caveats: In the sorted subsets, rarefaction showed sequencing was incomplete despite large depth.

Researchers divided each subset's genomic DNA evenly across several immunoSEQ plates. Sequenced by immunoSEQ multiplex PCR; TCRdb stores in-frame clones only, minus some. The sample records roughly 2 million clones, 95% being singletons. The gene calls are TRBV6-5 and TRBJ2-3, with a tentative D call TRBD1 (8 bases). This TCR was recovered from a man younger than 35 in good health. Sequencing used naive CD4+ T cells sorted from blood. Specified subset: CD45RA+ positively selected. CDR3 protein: CASTRTGRGTDTQYF. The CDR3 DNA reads TGTGCCAGCACCCGGACAGGGAGGGGCACAGATACGCAGTATTTT.